Sequencing of this T cell receptor beta chain was carried out in a study of Graves' ophthalmopathy and Graves' hyperthyroidism. Notes on the study in general: With roughly 69% sensitivity and approximately 72% specificity, the model predicted ophthalmopathy progression. Detected in blood as well were most expanded thyroid clonotypes with frequency above 0.001.

J was trimmed by 5 bases and V by 0 bases; bases with no gene match: 12. Germline V gene sequence: CDR1 LGHNA, CDR2 YSLEER. This CDR3 has 18 residues. Ophthalmopathy donors were characterized by moderate-to-severe activity, CAS of at least 3, NOSPECS of at least 4, and duration under 3 months. The authors amplified TCR beta CDR3 regions, and they did so from RNA transcripts for repertoire sequencing. The first-round RT-PCR employed HTBI primers together with the Qiagen OneStep RT-PCR kit. A multiplex PCR was then performed as the second round. TCRdb re-derived calls from the multiplex PCR reads in MiXCR, one entry per CDR3 protein. This table has hundreds of thousands of distinct CDR3 sequences, 35% to 45% appearing once. This clonotype came up a few times. The antigen is undetermined.

The sequence was obtained from an adult man with Graves' ophthalmopathy. This chain uses TRBV4-3 with TRBJ1-5, with 8 bases identical to TRBD1. The material sequenced was peripheral blood. CDR3 in DNA: TGCGCCAGCAGCCAAGATCTTCAAGTAGGGACAGGTTATCAGCCCCAGCATTTT. Translating it yields CASSQDLQVGTGYQPQHF.